Shown below are 3 T cell receptor beta chains from a single sample sequenced in a study of CD8 T cells in Susac syndrome. Reverse transcription used about 0.45 to 1 ug RNA and random hexamers. TCRdb reprocessed the immunoSEQ multiplex PCR reads via MiXCR and lists one record per CDR3 protein. The sample includes more than 250,000 distinct CDR3 sequences, about 91% of them seen just once. The sequencing sample was made of CD4+ T cells from PBMCs. These receptors originate from a human donor with multiple sclerosis.

The CDR3 reads CASSQPGTGGTEAFF. The DNA for the CDR3 is TGTGCCAGCAGCCAGCCAGGGACAGGGGGCACTGAAGCTTTCTTT. This chain connects TRBV4-2 to TRBJ1-1, with 11 bases fitting TRBD1. Germline CDR1 is LGHNA and CDR2 is YNFKEQ. CDR3 length: 15 residues. Trimming at V came to 3 bases and at J to 4 bases, leaving 4 bases not matched to a gene.

The genes are TRBV24-1 and TRBJ2-1, with 13 positions matching TRBD2. Per germline, CDR1 KGHDR and CDR2 SFDVKD. The V gene end was trimmed by 3 bases and the J gene end by 9 bases; junction bases not matched to a gene: 13. This CDR3 is built from 18 residues. The CDR3 sequence is CATSDTSIGLAGVGEQFF. As DNA, the CDR3 is TGTGCCACCAGTGATACCTCTATTGGACTAGCGGGGGTGGGTGAGCAGTTCTTC.

The chain is built from TRBV2 and TRBJ2-1; D may be TRBD2 (6 bases). The CDR3 has 15 residues. Germline V lookup: CDR1 SNHLY, CDR2 FYNNEI. Deletions cut 1 base from V and 2 bases from J, with 9 bases between. CDR3 nucleotide sequence: TGTGCCAGCAGTGAAGAGGGACTGCCCTACAATGAGCAGTTCTTC. It yields the protein CASSEEGLPYNEQFF.